Below, 11 T cell receptor beta chains from the same sample are listed, as sequenced in a study of blood T cells in healthy people across ages. Then a second PCR, running about 6 to 12 cycles, was carried out with a sample-barcoded 5' primer and a J-beta primer mix. Using its own MiXCR run on the 5' RACE reads, TCRdb lists one record per CDR3 protein. The top ten clones hold over 25% of a sample with about 290,000 distinct CDR3 sequences, less than 30% of them seen once. Source material: blood. The source of these receptors is a woman between 65 and 79 years old in good health.

This clonotype was counted only a few times. The V call is TRBV7-2, the J call TRBJ2-5, with 11 bases identical to TRBD1. The J call may not be correct, given that the DNA end is closer to TRBJ2-7. CDR3 size: 15 residues. The germline CDR1 and CDR2 sequences are SGHTA and FQGNSA. CDR3 sequence: CASSLGVGTGGEQYF. DNA of the CDR3: TGTGCCAGCAGCTTAGGTGTTGGGACAGGGGGCGAGCAGTACTTC.

The rearrangement joins TRBV6-1 to TRBJ2-3; no reliable D call. The CDR3 spans 15 residues. Germline lookup yields CDR1 MNHNS and CDR2 SASEGT. Trimming stripped 4 bases from V and 3 bases from J, with 14 bases between. The CDR3 region has the DNA TGTGCCAGCAGTGTCATGTCGCGACCGACAGATACGCAGTATTTT. Translated, it gives CASSVMSRPTDTQYF.

This clonotype turned up a few times. The chain combines TRBV20-1 with TRBJ2-5; possible D gene TRBD2, 6 bases. The DNA end favors TRBJ2-1, so the J call may be wrong. CDR1 and CDR2 from the germline V gene are DFQATT and SNEGSKA (reference sequence). CDR3 length equals 14 residues. CDR3 sequence reads: CSAIWLALRGEQFF. CDR3 nucleotide sequence: TGCAGTGCTATTTGGCTAGCGCTACGTGGTGAGCAGTTCTTC.

This chain joins TRBV28 and TRBJ2-5; 9 nucleotides match TRBD1. The V gene end was trimmed by 10 bases and the J gene end by 7 bases; junction bases not matched to a gene: 13. Germline V gene data show CDR1 as MDHEN and CDR2 as SYDVKM. The CDR3 is made up of 14 amino acids. The CDR3 DNA is TGTGCCATTGGCGGGACAGGGTCTTCCCCGACCCAGTACTTC. Residues: CAIGGTGSSPTQYF.

This chain connects TRBV18 to TRBJ1-5; perhaps TRBD1 as D (6 bases). This CDR3 has 14 residues. Trimming pared 3 bases from V and 6 bases from J, leaving 12 bases between. Germline V CDR1 and CDR2: KGHSH, LQKENI. CDR3: CASSPEQGAQPQHF. CDR3 in DNA: TGTGCCAGCTCACCGGAACAGGGCGCTCAGCCCCAGCATTTT.

This chain joins TRBV28 and TRBJ2-5; D is unclear. Judging by the DNA end, TRBJ2-7 fits better; the J call may be wrong. The CDR3 length is 14 residues. CDR1 and CDR2 (germline): MDHEN, SYDVKM. The CDR3 DNA reads TGTGCCAGCAGTTCCAGCCTAGGGTCCTACGAGCAGTACTTC. It is translated as CASSSSLGSYEQYF.

The chain couples TRBV28 to TRBJ2-3; TRBD1 might be the D (7 bases). CDR3 size: 14 residues. V was trimmed by 4 bases and J by 4 bases, leaving 12 bases between them. Per the germline V gene, CDR1 is MDHEN and CDR2 is SYDVKM. The CDR3 nucleotides read TGTGCCAGCAGTTCGACAGGGAGGTCAGATACGCAGTATTTT. This codes for CASSSTGRSDTQYF. Based on the CDR3 plus reference TRBV28 and TRBJ2-3, the full variable domain is DVKVTQSSRYLVKRTGEKVFLECVQDMDHENMFWYRQDPGLGLRLIYFSYDVKMKEKGDIPEGYSVSREKKERFSLILESASTNQTSMYLCASSSTGRSDTQYFGPGTRLTVL.

This clonotype has only a few counts. The chain joins TRBV5-1 to TRBJ2-1; D is possibly TRBD2 (6 bases). Trimming took off 0 bases at V and 10 bases at J, with 11 bases between the two ends. The CDR3 covers 13 residues. Germline CDR1 SGHRS, CDR2 YFSETQ. In DNA form, the CDR3 reads TGCGCCAGCAGCTTGGAATTGGGGAGGGAGCAGTTCTTC. This sequence encodes CASSLELGREQFF.

This clonotype was observed a handful of times. A read error may produce the germline difference seen at one junction end. The V and J genes are TRBV28 and TRBJ2-7; D is unclear. The CDR3 has 11 residues. Germline V gene data show CDR1 as MDHEN and CDR2 as SYDVKM. The CDR3 DNA reads TGTGCCCGCAGTGAGACGGAAGAGCAGTACTTC. This sequence encodes CARSETEEQYF.

Concerning this clonotype: The junction does not match germline at one end; this may be a read error. The gene calls are TRBV4-1 and TRBJ2-7, with D perhaps assigned TRBD1 or TRBD2 (5 bases each). The CDR3 sequence is 15 residues long. Germline-derived CDR1 and CDR2 are MGHRA and YSYEKL. CDR3 coding DNA: TGCGCCAGCAGCCAAGAAGAGGGGAGCTCCTACGAGCAGCACTTC. Its protein is CASSQEEGSSYEQHF.

This chain joins TRBV28 and TRBJ2-2; D not certain. Per germline, CDR1 MDHEN and CDR2 SYDVKM. V dropped 4 bases and J dropped 3 bases, with 15 bases sitting between them. The CDR3 runs 16 residues. CDR3 amino acids: CASSSSGSRDTGELFF. For the CDR3, the DNA is TGTGCCAGCAGTTCTTCAGGTTCACGGGACACCGGGGAGCTGTTTTTT.